A selection of T cell receptor beta chains follows, all from one sample in a study of blood T cell repertoires in COVID-19. Assay used: immunoSEQ multiplex PCR; TCRdb lists only in-frame clones, some missing. The sample shows some 200,000 clones, 80% of them seen only once. The sequencing sample was made of peripheral blood. Receptors originate from a human donor in a cohort sampled during active COVID-19. Each CDR3 is given with its conserved first and last residue. Each record gives: J gene, D gene, V gene, clone size, CDR3 protein, CDR3 DNA. D genes are given only for firm matches. Not all rows give a size; the values are once, few, many and, for expanded clones, a class.

>TRBJ1-4|TRBD1|TRBV5-1|.
CASSTWTGGGEKLFF
TGCGCCAGCAGCACCTGGACAGGGGGTGGGGAAAAACTGTTTTTT
>TRBJ2-7|.|TRBV2|.
CASRGTRGISYEQYF
TGTGCCAGCAGGGGGACAAGGGGGATCTCCTACGAGCAGTACTTC
>TRBJ2-2|TRBD2|TRBV7-2|.
CASSRTSGRAGELFF
TGTGCCAGCAGCAGGACTAGCGGGAGGGCCGGGGAGCTGTTTTTT
>TRBJ2-7|.|TRBV19|.
CASSPDRKLYEQYF
TGTGCCAGTAGTCCAGACAGAAAACTCTACGAGCAGTACTTC
>TRBJ2-6|TRBD1|TRBV7-3|.
CASSSRTGGANVLTF
TGTGCCAGCAGCTCACGGACAGGAGGGGCCAACGTCCTGACTTTC
>TRBJ1-1|.|TRBV28|.
CASSLMAGGDTEAFF
TGTGCCAGCAGTTTAATGGCCGGCGGGGACACTGAAGCTTTCTTT
>TRBJ1-5|.|TRBV6-5|.
CASPPPSRSNQPQHF
TGTGCCAGCCCCCCCCCGTCGAGGAGCAATCAGCCCCAGCATTTT
>TRBJ2-4|TRBD1|TRBV19|once
CASSTLGQGRNIQYF
TGTGCCAGTAGTACCTTAGGACAGGGCAGGAACATTCAGTACTTC
>TRBJ2-3|.|TRBV7-2|.
CASSGTLSTDTQYF
TGTGCCAGCAGCGGGACTCTTAGCACAGATACGCAGTATTTT
>TRBJ2-2|.|TRBV5-6|.
CASSYGTQNTGELFF
TGTGCCAGCAGCTACGGGACTCAGAACACCGGGGAGCTGTTTTTT
>TRBJ2-7|TRBD2|TRBV7-9|.
CASSLGLAGGLGSYEQYF
TGTGCCAGCAGCTTAGGATTAGCGGGGGGGCTTGGCTCCTACGAGCAGTACTTC
>TRBJ2-3|TRBD1|TRBV28|.
CASRETGTASTDTQYF
TGTGCCAGCAGGGAGACAGGGACAGCTAGCACAGATACGCAGTATTTT
>TRBJ2-1|TRBD2|TRBV5-1|few
CASSQVVVREGYNEQFF
TGCGCCAGCAGCCAAGTCGTAGTGAGGGAGGGATACAATGAGCAGTTCTTC
>TRBJ1-3|TRBD1|TRBV5-1|.
CASSSDRAGNTIYF
TGCGCCAGCAGCTCCGACAGGGCTGGAAACACCATATATTTT
>TRBJ1-1|TRBD1|TRBV5-6|.
CASSFPTWTGGLGNTEAFF
TGTGCCAGCAGCTTCCCCACCTGGACAGGGGGTTTGGGGAACACTGAAGCTTTCTTT
>TRBJ2-7|TRBD1|TRBV7-8|.
CASSFPGQGSVYEQYF
TGTGCCAGCAGCTTCCCGGGACAGGGGTCGGTCTACGAGCAGTACTTC
>TRBJ2-3|.|TRBV5-1|.
CASSLIGSPGDTQYF
TGCGCCAGCAGCTTGATAGGCTCTCCGGGAGATACGCAGTATTTT
>TRBJ2-3|TRBD2|TRBV7-9|.
CASSASGVTDTQYF
TGTGCCAGCAGCGCCAGCGGGGTCACAGATACGCAGTATTTT
>TRBJ2-3|.|TRBV5-6|once
CASSPVRGTDTQYF
TGTGCCAGCAGCCCCGTGCGGGGAACAGATACGCAGTATTTT
>TRBJ1-4|TRBD1|TRBV4-3|.
CASSQDTGTGGEKLFF
TGCGCCAGCAGCCAAGATACCGGGACAGGGGGGGAAAAACTGTTTTTT
>TRBJ1-1|.|TRBV7-2|.
CASRAGIHTEAFF
TGTGCCAGCAGGGCAGGGATTCACACTGAAGCTTTCTTT
>TRBJ1-2|TRBD1|TRBV4-3|few
CASSPIPGTASYGYTF
TGCGCCAGCAGCCCAATACCAGGGACAGCTTCGTATGGCTACACCTTC
>TRBJ2-5|TRBD2|TRBV2|.
CASSRTSGEETQYF
TGTGCCAGCAGTAGGACTAGCGGAGAAGAGACCCAGTACTTC
>TRBJ2-2|TRBD1|TRBV9|.
CASSPEGTGGTGELFF
TGTGCCAGCAGCCCAGAGGGTACAGGGGGCACCGGGGAGCTGTTTTTT
>TRBJ2-3|.|TRBV9|.
CASSVAPSSWGTDTQYF
TGTGCCAGCAGCGTAGCCCCCTCTAGTTGGGGCACAGATACGCAGTATTTT
>TRBJ2-7|.|TRBV7-9|.
CASSVRAGMNEQYF
TGTGCCAGCAGCGTGCGGGCCGGGATGAACGAGCAGTACTTC
>TRBJ2-7|TRBD2|TRBV5-4|.
CASSPGSLAGAREQYF
TGTGCCAGCAGCCCTGGAAGCCTAGCGGGAGCGCGCGAGCAGTACTTC
>TRBJ2-2|.|TRBV5-1|few
CASSLNSPLLNTGELFF
TGCGCCAGCAGCTTGAATAGTCCACTTCTGAACACCGGGGAGCTGTTTTTT
>TRBJ1-5|.|TRBV5-3|.
CARSFDRCGGSRGSNQPQHF
TGTGCCAGAAGCTTCGACCGTTGCGGGGGGTCACGGGGAAGCAATCAGCCCCAGCATTTT
>TRBJ2-3|TRBD2|TRBV27|.
CASSLLAGGGTQYF
TGTGCCAGCAGTTTGCTAGCGGGAGGAGGTACGCAGTATTTT
>TRBJ2-5|.|TRBV4-1|.
CASSRGSRETQYF
TGCGCCAGCAGCCGGGGCTCCCGGGAGACCCAGTACTTC
>TRBJ2-5|.|TRBV6-5|once
CASTLNQETQYF
TGTGCCAGCACCCTAAACCAAGAGACCCAGTACTTC
>TRBJ2-1|.|TRBV25-1|.
CASRTGQSHNEQFF
TGTGCCAGCAGAACCGGACAGAGTCACAATGAGCAGTTCTTC
>TRBJ1-2|.|TRBV5-6|.
CASSLDQGGVDGYGYTF
TGTGCCAGCAGCTTGGACCAGGGTGGGGTTGATGGCTATGGCTACACCTTC
>TRBJ1-1|.|TRBV18|few
CASSPTANTEAFF
TGTGCCAGCTCACCGACAGCGAACACTGAAGCTTTCTTT
>TRBJ2-7|TRBD2|TRBV18|.
CASSPAGEIFMRSYEQYF
TGTGCCAGCTCACCAGCGGGAGAAATTTTTATGAGATCCTACGAGCAGTACTTC
>TRBJ2-1|TRBD2|TRBV6-2/TRBV6-3|.
CASSYIIAGVLNEQFF
TGTGCCAGCAGTTACATTATAGCGGGGGTTTTAAATGAGCAGTTCTTC
>TRBJ2-7|.|TRBV29-1|.
CSVEQGSYEQYF
TGCAGCGTTGAGCAGGGTTCCTACGAGCAGTACTTC
>TRBJ1-1|.|TRBV9|.
CASSVGVSRGQNTEAFF
TGTGCCAGCAGCGTAGGGGTCTCCAGGGGACAAAACACTGAAGCTTTCTTT
>TRBJ1-2|.|TRBV7-2|once
CASSSMDSNYGYTF
TGTGCCAGCAGCTCCATGGACAGCAACTATGGCTACACCTTC
>TRBJ1-5|.|TRBV7-2|.
CASSLEGRGDQPQHF
TGTGCCAGCAGCTTAGAAGGGAGAGGAGATCAGCCCCAGCATTTT
>TRBJ2-3|TRBD1|TRBV7-3|.
CASSPGTGGADTQYF
TGTGCCAGCAGCCCAGGGACAGGGGGCGCAGATACGCAGTATTTT
>TRBJ2-1|.|TRBV5-1|.
CASSTSATDTFNEQFF
TGCGCCAGCAGCACCTCGGCGACCGACACATTCAATGAGCAGTTCTTC
>TRBJ2-1|TRBD2|TRBV24-1|few
CATSDPMTGLDPDEQFF
TGTGCCACCAGTGATCCAATGACGGGACTAGATCCCGATGAGCAGTTCTTC
>TRBJ1-2|.|TRBV7-2|few
CASSLTGRAGKGYTF
TGTGCCAGCAGCTTAACGGGTCGGGCAGGGAAGGGCTACACCTTC
>TRBJ2-1|.|TRBV5-1|few
CASSLESVRYNEQFF
TGCGCCAGCAGCTTGGAATCCGTCCGCTACAATGAGCAGTTCTTC
>TRBJ2-1|TRBD2|TRBV5-1|.
CASSRTSGPYNEQFF
TGCGCCAGCAGCCGAACTAGCGGCCCTTACAATGAGCAGTTCTTC
>TRBJ2-1|.|TRBV27|.
CASSLSGQYNEQFF
TGTGCCAGCAGTTTATCCGGACAGTACAATGAGCAGTTCTTC
>TRBJ2-3|.|TRBV7-9|few
CASSALSTDTQYF
TGTGCCAGCAGCGCGTTAAGCACAGATACGCAGTATTTT